These 32 T cell receptor beta chains share one sample of origin, sequenced in a study of control samples from healthy donors and cancer patients. TCRdb's copy holds only in-frame clones and misses some; the assay was immunoSEQ multiplex PCR. This sample has about 120,000 clones; 90% to 95% occur once, and the top ten carry 7.8%. Sequenced input: blood. Receptors originate from a woman between 18 and 29 years old in good health.

V gene TRBV27 combines with J gene TRBJ2-2; 15 bases match TRBD2. After removal of 5 bases from V and 7 bases from J, the junction contained 17 bases not matched to a gene. Germline assignment: CDR1 MNHEY and CDR2 SMNVEV (reference sequence). The CDR3 consists of 20 residues. Written as DNA, the CDR3 is TGTGCCAGCAGTCCACCCGGGGGACTAGCGGGAGGTCTCCGCGTCGGGGAGCTGTTTTTT. It yields the protein CASSPPGGLAGGLRVGELFF.

This chain links TRBV5-1 with TRBJ2-2; the D is unclear. Germline CDR1 reads SGHRS; CDR2 reads YFSETQ. This CDR3 has 11 amino acids. V was pared by 1 base and J by 6 bases, with 1 base between. This CDR3 is CASSLSGELFF. The CDR3, as DNA: TGCGCCAGCAGCTTGTCCGGGGAGCTGTTTTTT. Looking up the rest from reference TRBV5-1 and TRBJ2-2 gives the full variable domain: KAGVTQTPRYLIKTRGQQVTLSCSPISGHRSVSWYQQTPGQGLQFLFEYFSETQRNKGNFPGRFSGRQFSNSRSEMNVSTLELGDSALYLCASSLSGELFFGEGSRLTVL.

This clone was counted only a few times. This rearrangement joins TRBV6-6 to TRBJ1-6; D is possibly TRBD1 (6 bases). The CDR3 totals 13 residues. The germline V gene has CDR1 MNHNY and CDR2 SVGAGI (reference sequence). V lost 8 bases to trimming and J lost 7 bases, with 12 bases between them. In nucleotides, the CDR3 is TGTGCCAGCGCCCGGACAGTAAATTCACCCCTCCACTTT. Translating it yields CASARTVNSPLHF.

This rearrangement joins TRBV7-8 to TRBJ2-5, with D perhaps TRBD1 or TRBD2 (5 bases each). The CDR3 is 17 residues long. Trimming pared 7 bases from V and 5 bases from J, leaving 26 bases between. CDR1 is SGHVS and CDR2 is FQNEAQ in the germline V gene. The CDR3 nucleotides read TGTGCCAGCAACTTGCTCGGGACCGGCGTATCGGGGGAGACCCAGTACTTC. It translates to CASNLLGTGVSGETQYF.

The gene calls are TRBV19 and TRBJ2-1, with 8 bases fitting TRBD2. Germline V gene data show CDR1 as LNHDA and CDR2 as SQIVND (reference sequence). The CDR3 length is 14 residues. The junction had 7 bases not matched to a gene; V was cut back by 4 bases and J by 8 bases. The CDR3 DNA reads as TGTGCCAGTAGTAAATCAGCGGGAGAGCATGAGCAGTTCTTC. This encodes CASSKSAGEHEQFF.

This chain links TRBV7-3 with TRBJ2-3, with D possibly TRBD2 on 5 matching bases. Germline V gene data show CDR1 as SGHTA and CDR2 as FQGTGA. This CDR3 has 13 amino acids. V lost 4 bases and J lost 7, with 12 bases in between. The CDR3 sequence is CASSSDPGNTQYF. Written as DNA, the CDR3 is TGTGCCAGCAGCTCCGATCCCGGGAATACGCAGTATTTT.

The rearrangement uses TRBV27 and TRBJ2-7, with a tentative D call TRBD2 (5 bases). Per the germline V gene, CDR1 is MNHEY and CDR2 is SMNVEV (reference sequence). This CDR3 comprises 16 residues. V lost 0 bases, J lost 1 base, and 13 bases lay in between. CDR3 residues: CASSLSGRLLSYEQYF. CDR3 DNA sequence: TGTGCCAGCAGTTTATCCGGCAGACTACTATCCTACGAGCAGTACTTC.

This clone was seen only once. The V and J genes are TRBV18 and TRBJ1-1; 7 nucleotides match TRBD1. The ends lost 6 bases at V and 0 bases at J; junction bases unmatched: 1. Germline assignment: CDR1 KGHSH and CDR2 LQKENI. CDR3 length: 13 amino acids. CDR3 residues: CASSQGVNTEAFF. The CDR3 nucleotides are TGTGCCAGCTCCCAGGGGGTGAACACTGAAGCTTTCTTT.

In the case of this clone: A read error may account for a junction end that differs from germline. The rearrangement links TRBV30 to TRBJ2-7; TRBD1 aligns across 11 bases. CDR1 GTSNPN and CDR2 SVGIG come from the germline V gene (reference sequence). This CDR3 is built from 15 residues. The CDR3 reads CAWSAPGTGGSFIGF. The CDR3 nucleotides read TGTGCCTGGAGTGCCCCCGGGACAGGGGGATCGTTTATCGGCTTC.

The chain employs TRBV24-1 and TRBJ2-2; D is ambiguous. V shed 0 bases and J shed 8 bases, with 21 bases lying between them. This CDR3 region has 18 residues. Germline CDR1 and CDR2: KGHDR and SFDVKD. CDR3 residues: CATSDLRLGPGDAGELFF. The CDR3 region has the DNA TGTGCCACCAGTGATTTGCGATTGGGCCCAGGAGACGCTGGGGAGCTGTTTTTT.

The rearrangement joins TRBV5-1 to TRBJ1-2, with a weak D call TRBD1 (5 bases). Germline V gene lookup returns CDR1 SGHRS and CDR2 YFSETQ. The CDR3 length is 14 residues. The V and J ends lost 4 bases and 8 bases respectively, with 18 bases between them. The CDR3: CASSKIDSPQGYTF. The CDR3 DNA reads TGCGCCAGCAGCAAAATCGACAGCCCCCAGGGCTACACCTTC.

This chain joins TRBV5-1 and TRBJ1-1; D is ambiguous. Germline CDR1 reads SGHRS; CDR2 reads YFSETQ. V gave up 3 bases and J gave up 3 bases, with 24 bases separating them. This CDR3 spans 18 amino acids. The CDR3 sequence is CASSSFSIGRAFDTEAFF. The CDR3 DNA follows: TGCGCCAGCAGCTCCTTCTCAATTGGCCGAGCCTTCGACACTGAAGCTTTCTTT.

V gene TRBV19 combines with J gene TRBJ2-2, with TRBD2 matching over 9 bases. The CDR3 is made up of 19 amino acids. Trimming cost V 4 bases and J 6 bases; bases outside gene matches: 18. Germline assignment: CDR1 LNHDA and CDR2 SQIVND (reference sequence). The CDR3 nucleotides read TGTGCCAGTAGTAACCCGGCACTAGCGGGTTCCTGGGGTCCCGGGGAGCTGTTTTTT. This translates into CASSNPALAGSWGPGELFF.

The chain is built from TRBV7-6 and TRBJ2-5; 10 nucleotides match TRBD2. CDR1 is SGHVS and CDR2 is FNYEAQ in the germline V gene. V was clipped by 4 bases and J by 2 bases; unmatched bases: 13. CDR3 length: 18 residues. CDR3 sequence reads: CASSSLRGAGLAQETQYF. DNA of the CDR3: TGTGCCAGCAGCTCCCTAAGGGGCGCGGGACTAGCGCAAGAGACCCAGTACTTC.

The chain employs TRBV12-5 and TRBJ2-7; D is unresolved. The V and J ends lost 0 bases and 4 bases respectively, with 13 bases between them. CDR1 and CDR2 from the germline V gene are LGHNT and FRNRAP. The CDR3 has 15 amino acids. CDR3 loop: CASGLVETRVYEQYF. The DNA of the CDR3 is TGTGCTAGTGGTTTGGTAGAGACCCGTGTGTACGAGCAGTACTTC.

The V and J genes are TRBV4-3 and TRBJ1-4, with D perhaps TRBD1 (6 bases). CDR1 LGHNA and CDR2 YSLEER come from the germline V gene. Trimming left V 0 bases short and J 7 bases short, with 15 bases between. The CDR3 is 16 residues long. CDR3 coding DNA: TGCGCCAGCAGCCAAGAGGGAAGGGGGAAAGGTGAAAAACTGTTTTTT. Residues: CASSQEGRGKGEKLFF.

The rearrangement links TRBV2 to TRBJ2-3; either TRBD1 or TRBD2 may fit D (5 bases each). The CDR3 sequence is 12 residues long. The V gene lost 1 base and the J gene lost 6 bases, with 5 bases spanning the gap. The germline CDR1 and CDR2 sequences are SNHLY and FYNNEI. This chain's CDR3 is CASSEGGDTQYF. CDR3 DNA sequence: TGTGCCAGCAGTGAAGGGGGGGATACGCAGTATTTT.

This chain connects TRBV19 to TRBJ1-1, with D hard to call. Germline V gives CDR1 LNHDA, CDR2 SQIVND (reference sequence). The length of the CDR3 is 14 residues. The V gene lost 5 bases and the J gene lost 5 bases, with 15 bases spanning the gap. The CDR3 DNA reads TGTGCCAGTAGTGATTTCGGTTCGAGAACTGAAGCTTTCTTT. Translating gives CASSDFGSRTEAFF.

The V call is TRBV29-1, the J call TRBJ1-1; TRBD1 matches at 8 bases. The CDR3 contains 11 residues. The V gene's germline CDR1 is SQVTM and CDR2 ANQGSEA. Germline trimming cut 6 bases from V and 7 bases from J; bases unmatched to any gene: 4. CDR3 residues: CSVQGEDEAFF. The CDR3 coding sequence is TGCAGCGTACAGGGGGAGGATGAAGCTTTCTTT.

This clone was recorded once. The rearrangement joins TRBV6-5 to TRBJ1-2, with D hard to call. Germline V gene lookup returns CDR1 MNHEY and CDR2 SVGAGI. Trimming took 7 bases from V and 0 from J, leaving 9 bases between them. The CDR3 is made up of 13 amino acids. The CDR3 region is CASTQSSNYGYTF. CDR3 nucleotide sequence: TGTGCCAGCACCCAGTCCTCTAACTATGGCTACACCTTC.

The genes are TRBV13 and TRBJ2-5, with 8 bases that match TRBD1. The germline gives CDR1 PRHDT, CDR2 FYEKMQ (reference sequence). CDR3 length equals 14 residues. The V and J ends lost 6 bases and 4 bases, in that order; junction bases with no gene match: 7. CDR3 loop: CASRRTGQAETQYF. In nucleotides, the CDR3 is TGTGCCAGCAGGAGGACAGGGCAGGCAGAGACCCAGTACTTC.

V is TRBV28 and J is TRBJ2-2; either TRBD1 or TRBD2 may supply D (7 bases each). V lost 10 bases, J lost 1 base, and 19 bases lay in between. The CDR3 has 16 residues. The germline V gene encodes CDR1 MDHEN and CDR2 SYDVKM. The CDR3 protein is CATTQGGPLNTGELFF. The CDR3 DNA sequence: TGTGCCACTACCCAGGGGGGGCCGTTGAACACCGGGGAGCTGTTTTTT.

The V and J genes are TRBV28 and TRBJ1-4, with D perhaps TRBD1 (5 bases). The CDR3 consists of 12 residues. The V end lost 10 bases, the J end lost 4 bases, and 10 bases lay between the germline ends. Germline V gene data show CDR1 as MDHEN and CDR2 as SYDVKM. CDR3 bases: TGTGCCACGAATGGGGGTAATGAAAAACTGTTTTTT. This sequence encodes CATNGGNEKLFF. Supplemented by reference TRBV28 and TRBJ1-4, the full variable domain reads DVKVTQSSRYLVKRTGEKVFLECVQDMDHENMFWYRQDPGLGLRLIYFSYDVKMKEKGDIPEGYSVSREKKERFSLILESASTNQTSMYLCATNGGNEKLFFGSGTQLSVL.

This chain connects TRBV5-6 to TRBJ2-7, with a weak D call TRBD2 (6 bases). V was clipped by 0 bases and J by 0 bases, with 10 bases between them. The CDR3 has 15 amino acids. Germline V gene sequence: CDR1 SGHDT, CDR2 YYEEEE. CDR3 in DNA: TGTGCCAGCAGCTTGGCGGGAGCCTCCTCCTACGAGCAGTACTTC. Encoded protein: CASSLAGASSYEQYF. The entire variable domain, with the rest obtained from reference TRBV5-6 and TRBJ2-7, is as follows: DAGVTQSPTHLIKTRGQQVTLRCSPKSGHDTVSWYQQALGQGPQFIFQYYEEEERQRGNFPDRFSGHQFPNYSSELNVNALLLGDSALYLCASSLAGASSYEQYFGPGTRLTVT.

This sequence joins TRBV11-1 and TRBJ2-7; tentatively, D is TRBD1 (5 bases). The CDR3 contains 15 residues. The V and J ends lost 5 bases and 5 bases respectively, with 19 bases between them. Germline values: CDR1 SGHAT, CDR2 FQDESV (reference sequence). The CDR3 loop is CASSRPDRYDHEQYF. In DNA form, the CDR3 reads TGTGCCAGCAGCCGACCTGACAGATACGACCACGAGCAGTACTTC. Full variable domain (remainder filled in from reference TRBV11-1 and TRBJ2-7): EAEVAQSPRYKITEKSQAVAFWCDPISGHATLYWYRQILGQGPELLVQFQDESVVDDSQLPKDRFSAERLKGVDSTLKIQPAELGDSAMYLCASSRPDRYDHEQYFGPGTRLTVT.

The chain recombines TRBV5-5 with TRBJ1-2; the match to TRBD1 covers 8 bases. CDR1 is SGHKS, CDR2 YYEKEE, per germline (reference sequence). The CDR3 spans 16 residues. Losses at the gene ends were 3 bases for V and 0 bases for J; bases not matched to a gene: 7. CDR3 amino acids: CASSSTWTGTNYGYTF. CDR3 DNA sequence: TGTGCCAGCAGCTCTACCTGGACAGGGACTAACTATGGCTACACCTTC.

The chain has TRBV5-1 and TRBJ2-7, with D unclear. In germline, CDR1 is SGHRS, CDR2 YFSETQ. The CDR3 is 15 amino acids. V dropped 0 bases and J dropped 2 bases, with 12 bases sitting between them. CDR3 in amino acids: CASSLDPQLTYEQYF. DNA for the CDR3: TGCGCCAGCAGCTTGGACCCCCAATTAACCTACGAGCAGTACTTC.

In its sample, this clone was seen once. The chain couples TRBV5-8 to TRBJ1-2; D is unresolved. The CDR3 contains 16 residues. V was shortened by 2 bases and J by 2 bases, with 16 bases between the two germline ends. In germline, CDR1 is SGHTS, CDR2 YDEGEE. In DNA form, the CDR3 reads TGTGCCAGCAGCTTAAGCTTCGGGCCGATCAACTATGGCTACACCTTC. This gives the protein CASSLSFGPINYGYTF.

The chain combines TRBV5-6 with TRBJ2-1; TRBD1 matches at 7 bases. The V segment lost 5 bases and the J segment 6 bases; nucleotides outside the gene matches: 8. The CDR3 is 14 residues long. Germline V lookup: CDR1 SGHDT, CDR2 YYEEEE. CDR3 region: CASRIHDRANEQFF. Written as DNA, the CDR3 is TGTGCCAGCAGGATCCACGACAGGGCCAATGAGCAGTTCTTC.

As for this clone: The CDR3 end shows no conserved phenylalanine or tryptophan, and so a read error is likely. The DNA is left out, because the CDR3 cannot be placed on it with certainty; the CDR3 is given as TCRdb lists it. This chain joins TRBV6-5 and TRBJ1-2; the table's D call, TRBD1, was not checked against the DNA. The CDR3 has 12 residues if both end residues are counted. Germline CDR1 MNHEY, CDR2 SVGAGI. The CDR3 protein is CASRLGTDPYTL.

The chain recombines TRBV4-2 with TRBJ2-1; TRBD2 might be the D (6 bases). Trimming left V 4 bases short and J 5 bases short, with 18 bases between. Per the germline V gene, CDR1 is LGHNA and CDR2 is YNFKEQ. The CDR3 sequence is 16 residues long. The CDR3 loop is CASSLRPGLKNNEQFF. The CDR3 nucleotides read TGTGCCAGCAGCCTGAGGCCGGGACTTAAAAACAATGAGCAGTTCTTC.

This clone has only a few counts. The chain couples TRBV7-9 to TRBJ1-1; D not certain. Trimming stripped 5 bases from V and 6 bases from J, with 16 bases between. The CDR3 sequence is 14 residues long. CDR1 SEHNR and CDR2 FQNEAQ come from the germline V gene (reference sequence). The CDR3 region is CASSPAGRVAEAFF. The CDR3 nucleotides read TGTGCCAGCAGCCCAGCGGGCCGGGTAGCTGAAGCTTTCTTT.